Listed below are T cell receptor beta chains from one sample, sequenced in a study of control samples from healthy donors and cancer patients. The repertoire was sequenced with immunoSEQ multiplex PCR; TCRdb's copy has only in-frame clones and lacks some. This table has some 200,000 clones, 85% to 95% appearing once. Sequencing used blood. These receptors all come from a man in his late teens or twenties in good health. Both conserved end residues are part of each CDR3. D genes are given only for firm matches. Clone size is stated in some rows and not others, as once, few, many or a class when expanded.

>NA|TRBJ1-6|TRBV2|NA
CASSENGQGFFPSPLHF
TGTGCCAGCAGTGAAAACGGTCAAGGTTTCTTCCCCTCACCCCTCCACTTT
>NA|TRBJ2-3|TRBV24-1|TRBD2
CATSQTGGPLDTQYF
TGTGCCACCAGTCAAACGGGGGGGCCTTTAGATACGCAGTATTTT
>NA|TRBJ2-1|TRBV4-1|NA
CASSASSYNEQFF
TGCGCCAGCAGCGCTAGCTCCTACAATGAGCAGTTCTTC
>NA|TRBJ1-2|TRBV2|NA
CASSIFGQMANGYTF
TGTGCCAGCAGTATTTTCGGACAGATGGCGAATGGCTACACCTTC
>NA|TRBJ1-4|TRBV11-2|NA
CASSLAGEKLFF
TGTGCCAGCAGCTTAGCGGGGGAAAAACTGTTTTTT
>NA|TRBJ1-3|TRBV6-1|NA
CASSESAFTPGLNSGNTIYF
TGTGCCAGCAGTGAATCAGCGTTTACACCGGGACTCAACTCTGGAAACACCATATATTTT
>NA|TRBJ2-2|TRBV5-1|TRBD2
CASSLDSLAGRNTGELFF
TGCGCCAGCAGCTTGGACTCACTAGCGGGGCGGAACACCGGGGAGCTGTTTTTT
>NA|TRBJ2-1|TRBV20-1|TRBD2
CSASRVAGGIYNEQFF
TGCAGTGCTAGTCGTGTCGCCGGGGGGATTTACAATGAGCAGTTCTTC
>NA|TRBJ1-6|TRBV4-1|NA
CASSQESRDNSPLHF
TGCGCCAGCAGCCAAGAGTCCAGGGATAATTCACCCCTCCACTTT
>few|TRBJ2-7|TRBV30|NA
CAWSKGRTYEQYF
TGTGCCTGGAGTAAGGGTAGAACCTACGAGCAGTACTTC
>NA|TRBJ1-5|TRBV2|NA
CASSAGGGSNQPQHF
TGTGCCAGCAGTGCCGGGGGCGGGAGCAATCAGCCCCAGCATTTT
>NA|TRBJ1-2|TRBV3-1/TRBV3-2|TRBD1
CASSPMTGGYGYTF
TGTGCCAGCAGCCCAATGACAGGGGGCTATGGCTACACCTTC
>NA|TRBJ2-2|TRBV3-1/TRBV3-2|NA
CASGQGTGELFF
TGTGCCAGCGGCCAAGGGACCGGGGAGCTGTTTTTT
>NA|TRBJ1-1|TRBV18|TRBD1
CASSPLGQAWMNTEAFF
TGTGCCAGCTCACCACTGGGACAGGCCTGGATGAACACTGAAGCTTTCTTT
>NA|TRBJ2-2|TRBV19|TRBD2
CATPKWEGTGELFF
TGTGCCACCCCCAAATGGGAGGGCACCGGGGAGCTGTTTTTT
>NA|TRBJ1-5|TRBV3-1/TRBV3-2|TRBD1
CASSRDRYQPQHF
TGTGCCAGCAGCCGGGACAGGTATCAGCCCCAGCATTTT
>few|TRBJ1-6|TRBV18|NA
CASSPGDSPLHF
TGTGCCAGCTCACCTGGGGATTCACCCCTCCACTTT
>NA|TRBJ2-2|TRBV5-4|TRBD1
CASSPEPTGGTGELFF
TGTGCCAGCAGCCCGGAGCCTACAGGGGGCACCGGGGAGCTGTTTTTT
>NA|TRBJ1-6|TRBV27|NA
CASSLARANSPLHF
TGTGCCAGCAGTCTTGCTCGGGCTAATTCACCCCTCCACTTT
>NA|TRBJ2-5|TRBV6-5|TRBD1
CASARTGNQETQYF
TGTGCCAGCGCCAGGACAGGGAACCAAGAGACCCAGTACTTC
>NA|TRBJ1-3|TRBV5-4|TRBD1
CASSLGQGQGGNTIYF
TGTGCCAGCAGCTTGGGACAGGGGCAGGGTGGAAACACCATATATTTT
>NA|TRBJ2-7|TRBV7-2|TRBD1
CASSASGGWFYEQYF
TGTGCCAGCAGCGCATCAGGGGGCTGGTTCTACGAGCAGTACTTC
>NA|TRBJ1-1|TRBV2|TRBD1
CASMVDRETEAFF
TGTGCCAGCATGGTGGACAGGGAGACTGAAGCTTTCTTT
>NA|TRBJ2-7|TRBV6-1|NA
CASSEARDEYF
TGTGCCAGCAGTGAAGCGCGGGACGAGTACTTC
>NA|TRBJ2-7|TRBV6-5|NA
CASILAHEQYF
TGTGCCAGCATTCTAGCCCACGAGCAGTACTTC
>NA|TRBJ2-2|TRBV9|NA
CASEGIGELFF
TGTGCCAGCGAGGGCATCGGGGAGCTGTTTTTT
>NA|TRBJ1-5|TRBV6-1|TRBD1
CASSVGYSKEGANQPQHF
TGTGCCAGCAGTGTGGGTTACAGTAAGGAGGGGGCCAATCAGCCCCAGCATTTT
>NA|TRBJ2-3|TRBV6-5|NA
CASRRRVSTDTQYF
TGTGCCAGCAGAAGAAGAGTTAGCACAGATACGCAGTATTTT
>NA|TRBJ2-1|TRBV5-1|TRBD1
CASSSPPGTDLSEQFF
TGCGCCAGCAGCTCCCCTCCCGGGACAGATCTGTCTGAGCAGTTCTTC
>NA|TRBJ1-5|TRBV21-1|NA
CASRDGQPQHF
TGTGCCAGCAGAGACGGTCAGCCCCAGCATTTT
>NA|TRBJ2-1|TRBV7-3|NA
CASSLTLYNEQFF
TGTGCCAGCAGCTTAACCCTTTACAATGAGCAGTTCTTC
>NA|TRBJ2-7|TRBV2|TRBD1
CASSVMGQGAGEQYF
TGTGCCAGCAGTGTTATGGGACAGGGGGCTGGCGAGCAGTACTTC
>NA|TRBJ1-1|TRBV11-2|NA
CASSFRWVDTEAFF
TGTGCCAGCAGCTTTAGGTGGGTCGACACTGAAGCTTTCTTT
>NA|TRBJ2-7|TRBV19|NA
CASSPRTTSSYEQYF
TGTGCCAGTAGTCCCAGGACAACGAGCTCCTACGAGCAGTACTTC
>once|TRBJ2-5|TRBV5-4|TRBD1
CASSLGQGDQETQYF
TGTGCCAGCAGCTTGGGACAGGGGGACCAAGAGACCCAGTACTTC
>NA|TRBJ1-3|TRBV12-3/TRBV12-4|NA
CASSLGNTIYF
TGTGCCAGCAGTTTGGGCAACACCATATATTTT
>NA|TRBJ2-5|TRBV18|NA
CASSPPTGTEPRETQYF
TGTGCCAGCTCACCGCCCACCGGGACGGAACCTCGGGAGACCCAGTACTTC
>NA|TRBJ1-5|TRBV2|NA
CASSEGIGQPQHF
TGTGCCAGCAGTGAGGGAATCGGTCAGCCCCAGCATTTT
>NA|TRBJ1-2|TRBV7-3|NA
CASSLTGTGSHGYTF
TGTGCCAGCAGCTTAACGGGTACAGGGTCGCATGGCTACACCTTC
>NA|TRBJ1-5|TRBV2|NA
CASSGTGNQPQHF
TGTGCCAGCAGTGGGACGGGAAATCAGCCCCAGCATTTT
>NA|TRBJ1-5|TRBV20-1|NA
CSASFRGDRNQPQHF
TGCAGTGCTAGTTTTCGAGGGGATCGCAATCAGCCCCAGCATTTT
>NA|TRBJ2-5|TRBV5-8|TRBD1
CASSLGQGASETQYF
TGTGCCAGCAGCCTGGGACAGGGGGCTTCGGAGACCCAGTACTTC
>once|TRBJ1-6|TRBV7-9|NA
CASSPGTSSSYNSPLHF
TGTGCCAGCAGCCCCGGGACATCGAGCTCCTATAATTCACCCCTCCACTTT
>NA|TRBJ2-3|TRBV12-5|TRBD2
CASAIAGGTDTQYF
TGTGCTAGTGCTATAGCGGGGGGCACAGATACGCAGTATTTT
>NA|TRBJ1-2|TRBV12-3/TRBV12-4|NA
CASSHRELRGYTF
TGTGCCAGCAGTCACCGGGAGCTCCGGGGCTACACCTTC
>once|TRBJ2-7|TRBV5-5|NA
CASSSYSGETYEQYF
TGTGCCAGCAGCTCCTATTCAGGGGAGACCTACGAGCAGTACTTC
>once|TRBJ1-3|TRBV28|NA
CASSFRASGNTIYF
TGTGCCAGCAGTTTCCGGGCCTCTGGAAACACCATATATTTT
>NA|TRBJ1-5|TRBV6-1|NA
CASSEMGLGQPQHF
TGTGCCAGCAGTGAAATGGGGCTCGGTCAGCCCCAGCATTTT
>NA|TRBJ1-4|TRBV5-5|NA
CASSLRWGANEKLFF
TGTGCCAGCAGCTTGAGGTGGGGGGCGAATGAAAAACTGTTTTTT
>NA|TRBJ1-2|TRBV18|NA
CASSPSMEGANYGYTF
TGTGCCAGCTCACCCTCTATGGAGGGCGCAAACTATGGCTACACCTTC
>NA|TRBJ1-1|TRBV7-6|NA
CASSLGRGNTEAFF
TGTGCCAGCAGCCTCGGCAGGGGGAACACTGAAGCTTTCTTT
>NA|TRBJ1-2|TRBV9|NA
CASGSVYGYTF
TGTGCCAGCGGTTCGGTCTATGGCTACACCTTC